In this sample, the clone carrying this T cell receptor beta chain turned up once. Its target is not known. Trimming removed 5 bases at V and 1 base at J, with 15 bases between. The CDR3 covers 16 residues. Germline assignment: CDR1 SGHVS and CDR2 FNYEAQ. The sample belongs to a study of PD-1 blockade in mismatch repair-deficient tumors. Study-wide context: Patients had about 13 mismatch repair-deficient cancer types and were previously treated and progressing.

Regarding the study as a whole: Tumor-resident clones, often undetectable pretreatment in blood, expanded then contracted after pembrolizumab.

Sequencing used immunoSEQ multiplex PCR; TCRdb keeps in-frame clones, though not all of them. This table holds approximately 100,000 clones, 70% to 85% found once. Sample: peripheral blood, taken 35 to 37 weeks after starting pembrolizumab. The V gene is TRBV7-6, the J gene TRBJ1-5; D gene ambiguous. The sequence was collected from an adult with mismatch repair-deficient cancer. The CDR3 spells CASSLTDLGSNQPQHF. The CDR3 DNA is TGTGCCAGCAGCCTAACGGACCTAGGAAGCAATCAGCCCCAGCATTTT.